These 28 T cell receptor beta chains were all obtained from the same sample, sequenced in a study of blood T cell repertoires in COVID-19. The protocol was immunoSEQ multiplex PCR, while the TCRdb copy is restricted to in-frame clones and leaves out a portion. The sample carries 150,000 to 200,000 clones, under 95% recorded once. The material sequenced was peripheral blood. These receptors all come from a man aged 60-69 years with active or convalescent COVID-19.

J is TRBJ2-1 and V is TRBV4-2, with 8 bases aligning to TRBD2. CDR3 length equals 15 residues. The J segment lost 8 bases and the V segment lost 1 base, leaving 7 bases of the junction unmatched. CDR1 is LGHNA, CDR2 YNFKEQ, per germline. The CDR3 region is CASSQGTSGWDEQFF. The CDR3 DNA reads as TGTGCCAGCAGCCAAGGCACTAGCGGCTGGGATGAGCAGTTCTTC.

The rearrangement links TRBV29-1 to TRBJ1-2; no definite D call. Germline CDR1 and CDR2: SQVTM and ANQGSEA. V dropped 6 bases and J dropped 0 bases, with 11 bases sitting between them. This CDR3 spans 13 amino acids. CDR3 in amino acids: CSVPQRANYGYTF. CDR3 sequence (DNA): TGCAGCGTCCCCCAACGGGCTAACTATGGCTACACCTTC.

To note about this clone: The sample contains more than one DNA sequence encoding this CDR3. The rearrangement uses TRBV18 and TRBJ1-2; TRBD1 agrees at 8 bases. The V gene end was trimmed by 6 bases and the J gene end by 2 bases; junction bases not matched to a gene: 5. Germline CDR1 is KGHSH and CDR2 is LQKENI. There are 14 residues in the CDR3. For the CDR3, the DNA is TGTGCCAGCTCCCCGGGACAGGCAAACTATGGCTACACCTTC. The encoded protein is CASSPGQANYGYTF.

CDR3 DNA sequence: TGCGCCAGCTCCACGGGATTGAACACTGAAGCTTTCTTT. It codes for CASSTGLNTEAFF. The chain combines TRBV5-1 with TRBJ1-1; D unclear. The CDR3 totals 13 residues. Germline CDR1 reads SGHRS; CDR2 reads YFSETQ. Trimming stripped 7 bases from V and 0 bases from J, with 10 bases between.

This clone has just one count. V usage is TRBV30 and J usage is TRBJ1-4, with 7 bases fitting TRBD1. V trimming: 1 base; J trimming: 4 bases; junction bases outside the gene matches: 6. CDR1 GTSNPN and CDR2 SVGIG come from the germline V gene (reference sequence). CDR3 length: 15 amino acids. CDR3 coding DNA: TGTGCCTGGAGTGCCCGGACAGGATTTAATGAAAAACTGTTTTTT. It codes for CAWSARTGFNEKLFF.

The chain couples TRBV4-1 to TRBJ1-1; 8 bases match TRBD1. The CDR3 length is 14 residues. Germline loops: CDR1 MGHRA, CDR2 YSYEKL. V was clipped by 4 bases and J by 8 bases; unmatched bases: 9. For the CDR3, the DNA is TGCGCCAGCAGCCTTATCGGACAGGGCCTCGAAGCTTTCTTT. Translation: CASSLIGQGLEAFF.

The chain links TRBV5-1 to TRBJ1-2; 10 bases match TRBD1. The V and J ends lost 4 bases and 2 bases, in that order; junction bases with no gene match: 5. Per germline, CDR1 SGHRS and CDR2 YFSETQ. CDR3 size: 15 residues. CDR3 sequence: CASSDRTGGNYGYTF. The CDR3 coding sequence is TGCGCCAGCAGCGATCGGACAGGGGGGAACTATGGCTACACCTTC.

The chain uses TRBV5-1 and TRBJ2-7; 7 nucleotides align to TRBD1. Germline values: CDR1 SGHRS, CDR2 YFSETQ. The CDR3 covers 16 residues. V lost 4 bases, J lost 5 bases, and 15 bases stayed unmatched. CDR3 in amino acids: CASSRSDRASLHEQYF. In DNA form, the CDR3 reads TGCGCCAGCAGCAGAAGCGACAGGGCGTCCCTCCACGAGCAGTACTTC.

V is TRBV5-1 and J is TRBJ2-6; no definite D call. This CDR3 has 14 amino acids. Germline V CDR1 and CDR2: SGHRS, YFSETQ. The ends were cut back, 3 bases at V and 0 bases at J, with 4 bases in the middle. The CDR3 coding sequence is TGCGCCAGCAGCTCCTCCTCTGGGGCCAACGTCCTGACTTTC. Its protein is CASSSSSGANVLTF. Full variable domain (rest looked up from reference TRBV5-1 and TRBJ2-6): KAGVTQTPRYLIKTRGQQVTLSCSPISGHRSVSWYQQTPGQGLQFLFEYFSETQRNKGNFPGRFSGRQFSNSRSEMNVSTLELGDSALYLCASSSSSGANVLTFGAGSRLTVL.

The chain employs TRBV5-1 and TRBJ2-2; 7 nucleotides agree with TRBD1. Germline loops: CDR1 SGHRS, CDR2 YFSETQ. This CDR3 is 14 amino acids long. Unmatched junction bases numbered 8, after V lost 3 bases and J lost 9 bases. The CDR3 loop reads CASSYGQERRELFF. DNA for the CDR3: TGCGCCAGCAGCTACGGACAGGAGCGTAGGGAGCTGTTTTTT.

This chain links TRBV6-5 with TRBJ1-2, with unresolved D. From germline, CDR1 is MNHEY and CDR2 SVGAGI. This CDR3 has 15 residues. Trimming took off 7 bases at V and 0 bases at J, with 15 bases between the two ends. The CDR3 reads CASTRTGAPNYGYTF. Written as DNA, the CDR3 is TGTGCCAGCACCAGAACGGGAGCGCCTAACTATGGCTACACCTTC.

The chain has TRBV7-9 and TRBJ1-1; D is undetermined. CDR1 SEHNR and CDR2 FQNEAQ come from the germline V gene (reference sequence). Trimming stripped 2 bases from V and 5 bases from J, with 6 bases between. The CDR3 spans 12 residues. The CDR3 protein is CASSLSGTEAFF. DNA for the CDR3: TGTGCCAGCAGCTTATCAGGAACTGAAGCTTTCTTT.

This clone was recorded only once. The chain is built from TRBV19 and TRBJ2-1; 9 bases fit TRBD2. Germline CDR1 reads LNHDA; CDR2 reads SQIVND (reference sequence). CDR3 length: 17 amino acids. J gave up 5 bases and V 2 bases, and 10 bases lay outside the gene matches. Written as DNA, the CDR3 is TGTGCCAGTAGTATACCCAGCGGGAGGCCCCTGGACAATGAGCAGTTCTTC. This gives the protein CASSIPSGRPLDNEQFF.

The chain links TRBV6-2 or TRBV6-3 to TRBJ1-2, with 7 positions matching TRBD1. V was clipped by 5 bases and J by 0 bases; unmatched bases: 6. The CDR3 runs to 15 residues. Germline V lookup: CDR1 MNHEY, CDR2 SVGEGT. The CDR3 bases are TGTGCCAGCAGTAGCCGCGGACAGGCTAACTATGGCTACACCTTC. Protein product: CASSSRGQANYGYTF.

The chain joins TRBV7-9 to TRBJ1-6, with TRBD1 identical over 8 bases. V dropped 6 bases and J dropped 7; count of bases not matched to a gene: 11. This CDR3 spans 16 amino acids. Germline assignment: CDR1 SEHNR and CDR2 FQNEAQ (reference sequence). Here the CDR3 reads CASSHRRGTGNSPLHF. Here the CDR3 DNA reads TGTGCCAGCAGTCATAGAAGGGGGACAGGCAATTCACCCCTCCACTTT.

The chain has TRBV7-9 and TRBJ1-2; 7 bases map to TRBD1. Per germline, CDR1 SEHNR and CDR2 FQNEAQ (reference sequence). V shed 0 bases, J shed 3 bases, and the junction held 4 bases outside the gene matches. The CDR3 is 15 amino acids. In nucleotides, the CDR3 is TGTGCCAGCAGCTTAGCCGGGACAGCTTACTATGGCTACACCTTC. It codes for CASSLAGTAYYGYTF. Full variable domain (remainder filled in from reference TRBV7-9 and TRBJ1-2): DTGVSQNPRHKITKRGQNVTFRCDPISEHNRLYWYRQTLGQGPEFLTYFQNEAQLEKSRLLSDRFSAERPKGSFSTLEIQRTEQGDSAMYLCASSLAGTAYYGYTFGSGTRLTVV.

V usage is TRBV27 and J usage is TRBJ2-7; 7 bases match TRBD1. The CDR3 is 14 amino acids. V shed 4 bases, J shed 5 bases, and the junction held 8 bases outside the gene matches. Germline V lookup: CDR1 MNHEY, CDR2 SMNVEV (reference sequence). The CDR3 protein is CASSSIDRAHEQYF. Here the CDR3 DNA reads TGTGCCAGCAGTTCCATCGACAGGGCCCACGAGCAGTACTTC.

The chain is built from TRBV11-2 and TRBJ1-1; D not resolved. V lost 5 bases to trimming and J lost 0 bases, with 7 bases between them. The CDR3 contains 13 residues. From germline, CDR1 is SGHAT and CDR2 FQNNGV. In DNA form, the CDR3 reads TGTGCCAGCAGCGGCAGTTTGAACACTGAAGCTTTCTTT. It yields the protein CASSGSLNTEAFF.

This clone was detected only once. The V call is TRBV11-3, the J call TRBJ2-5; D perhaps matches TRBD1 (5 bases). The ends were cut back, 1 base at V and 2 bases at J, with 11 bases in the middle. This CDR3 has 15 amino acids. Germline lookup yields CDR1 SGHNT and CDR2 YENEEA. For the CDR3, the DNA is TGTGCCAGCAGCTTAGGACAGCACGAACAAGAGACCCAGTACTTC. Amino acids: CASSLGQHEQETQYF.

CDR3 amino acids: CAIFKQGKGLNTEAFF. The CDR3, as DNA: TGTGCCATATTTAAACAGGGAAAGGGTCTAAACACTGAAGCTTTCTTT. The rearrangement joins TRBV19 to TRBJ1-1; possible D gene TRBD1, 6 bases. The germline CDR1 and CDR2 sequences are LNHDA and SQIVND (reference sequence). CDR3 size: 16 residues. The V and J ends lost 10 bases and 2 bases respectively, with 23 bases between them.

The J gene is TRBJ1-1, the V gene TRBV7-2; the D is unclear. CDR3 length: 15 amino acids. CDR1 is SGHTA, CDR2 FQGNSA, per germline. The V and J ends lost 2 bases and 1 base respectively, with 11 bases between them. The CDR3 DNA sequence: TGTGCCAGCAGCTTAAGGGCCGAGGGGAACACTGAAGCTTTCTTT. It encodes CASSLRAEGNTEAFF.

The chain joins TRBV5-4 to TRBJ1-3, with D possibly being TRBD1 (6 bases). The V end lost 1 base, the J end lost 8 bases, and 10 bases lay between the germline ends. The CDR3 consists of 13 residues. Germline V lookup: CDR1 SGHNT, CDR2 YYREEE (reference sequence). CDR3 nucleotides: TGTGCCAGCAGCTTGCGGGGGGCAGACACCATATATTTT. It translates to CASSLRGADTIYF.

This clone was seen just once. The junction departs from the called germline gene at one end, perhaps through a read error. The genes are TRBV5-1 and TRBJ2-7, with 7 bases fitting TRBD1. This CDR3 region has 14 residues. Germline-derived CDR1 and CDR2 are SGHRS and YFSETQ. The CDR3 sequence: CASSPDALAGTECF. The CDR3 DNA reads as TGCGCCAGCAGCCCGGACGCTCTTGCCGGGACAGAGTGCTTC.

This clone was counted a single time. The chain carries TRBV11-2 and TRBJ2-7; tentative D call: TRBD1 (6 bases). Germline V gene lookup returns CDR1 SGHAT and CDR2 FQNNGV. This CDR3 is 15 amino acids long. V dropped 1 base and J dropped 2 bases, with 12 bases sitting between them. The CDR3 DNA reads TGTGCCAGCAGCTTAGTCCAGGGGCCAACCTACGAGCAGTACTTC. Its translation is CASSLVQGPTYEQYF.

V gene TRBV15 combines with J gene TRBJ1-6, with D perhaps TRBD1 (5 bases). The germline V and J ends were trimmed by 0 bases and 14 bases, with 14 bases remaining between them. The CDR3 has 14 amino acids. CDR1 LNHNV and CDR2 YYDKDF come from the germline V gene (reference sequence). CDR3 sequence (DNA): TGTGCCACCAGCAGAGATCGGCAGGGAAAATCCCTCCACTTT. Its protein is CATSRDRQGKSLHF.

This clone was observed a few times. The chain recombines TRBV4-1 with TRBJ1-4, with 9 positions matching TRBD1. The V segment lost 4 bases and the J segment 5 bases; nucleotides outside the gene matches: 5. Germline V gene sequence: CDR1 MGHRA, CDR2 YSYEKL. The CDR3 has 15 amino acids. The CDR3 loop is CASSLSGTGNEKLFF. CDR3 DNA sequence: TGCGCCAGCAGCCTTTCCGGGACAGGGAATGAAAAACTGTTTTTT.

V usage is TRBV7-2 and J usage is TRBJ2-1; 12 bases are shared with TRBD2. The CDR3 has 15 residues. Germline V gene lookup returns CDR1 SGHTA and CDR2 FQGNSA. The ends lost 3 bases at V and 9 bases at J; junction bases unmatched: 6. The CDR3 DNA sequence: TGTGCCAGCAGCTTTCTAGCGGGAGGGCCTAGTGAGCAGTTCTTC. Translating gives CASSFLAGGPSEQFF.

The chain combines TRBV19 with TRBJ1-5, with 8 bases identical to TRBD1. The V and J ends lost 6 bases and 0 bases, in that order; junction bases with no gene match: 7. The germline CDR1 and CDR2 sequences are LNHDA and SQIVND (reference sequence). The CDR3 sequence is 16 residues long. The CDR3 loop reads CASSRGQANSNQPQHF. CDR3 nucleotide sequence: TGTGCCAGTAGCCGGGGACAGGCAAATAGCAATCAGCCCCAGCATTTT.